This record looks at one TCR beta chain sequence and its context. This clone was seen at least ten times. This receptor's antigen is unknown. Base qualities are missing; no much larger clone stands one base away. This record belongs to a study of blood T cell repertoires in COVID-19 (TCRdb year 2020). Some background on the complete study: The collaborator samples originated in the United States, Italy and Spain and spanned the acute and convalescent phases of COVID-19. The repertoires were made available in a free public database intended to serve as a resource for research on the immune response to SARS-CoV-2. Subjects who had been exposed to COVID-19, were actively infected with it, or had recovered from it provided the deeply sampled blood TCRbeta repertoires that made up the dataset. Where available, HLA class I and class II types were taken from metadata supplied by the sample provider and were not determined by assay-based typing. The samples were drawn from the first 160 participants of the ongoing ImmuneRACE study and from 1,200 or so subjects provided by 6 global collaborators. A de-identified subject ID, COVID-19 status, age in years and sex were almost always included in the sample metadata. The material from the prospective study consisted of cDNA or gDNA derived from T cells, B-cell-depleted T cells, or PBMCs.

Trimming costs V 3 bases and J 1 base, and their ends lie 12 bases apart. According to the germline V gene (reference sequence), CDR1 reads MNHEY and CDR2 reads SMNVEV. There are 15 amino acids in the CDR3, from cysteine to phenylalanine inclusive. Only the CDR3 region is kept as DNA, spanning 45 bases read in frame from base 1. General conclusions and limits of the study: The amount of clinical and demographic metadata varied by source and participant and was provided uncurated.

Whole blood was collected in K2EDTA tubes by collaborating institutions according to the institutions' own protocols. For TCRbeta analysis, collaborators shipped samples as frozen whole blood, isolated PBMCs, or DNA extracted from either of those sample types. TCRbeta CDR3 regions were amplified from genomic DNA by means of the immunoSEQ Assay, a bias-controlled multiplex PCR. In the source study's methods: The number of nucleated cells in each sample was estimated by amplification of reference gene primers within the assay. Sequence reads were collapsed and filtered to measure the absolute abundance of every unique TCRbeta CDR3 rearrangement. Productive Simpson clonality was computed per sample as the square root of Simpson's diversity index over productive rearrangements. Entries here come from immuneACCESS through TCRdb and include only in-frame sequences with V and J called. Some clones fail to appear in such tables; in the studies checked, an unresolved V gene covers under half of the shortfall, and the cause of the remainder is unknown. That table furnishes V, J and clone size, whereas the DNA furnished D and trimming. The sample table lists around 160,000 clones, 70% to 90% of them with a count of one. 13% of the sample comes from the top ten.

The receptor was isolated from a man between 60 and 75 years old with active or convalescent COVID-19. The sample was peripheral blood. The sequence is built from TRBV27 and TRBJ1-2; TRBD1 is possibly the D segment (5 matching bases). The encoded CDR3 is CASSFQPGNNYGYTF. The bases are TGTGCCAGCAGTTTTCAGCCAGGGAATAACTATGGCTACACCTTC.